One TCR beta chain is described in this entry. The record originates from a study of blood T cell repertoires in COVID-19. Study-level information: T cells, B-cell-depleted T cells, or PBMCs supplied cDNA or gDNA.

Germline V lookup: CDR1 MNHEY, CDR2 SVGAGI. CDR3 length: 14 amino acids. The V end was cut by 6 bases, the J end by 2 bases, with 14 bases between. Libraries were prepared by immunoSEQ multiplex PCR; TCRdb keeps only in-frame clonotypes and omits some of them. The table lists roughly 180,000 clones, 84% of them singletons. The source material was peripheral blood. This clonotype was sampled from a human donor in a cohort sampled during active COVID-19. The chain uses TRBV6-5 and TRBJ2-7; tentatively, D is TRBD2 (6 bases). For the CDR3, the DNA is TGTGCCAGCAGCCTAGGAGGGGTGACCTACGAGCAGTACTTC. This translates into CASSLGGVTYEQYF.